This TCR beta chain was observed in a study of cytomegalovirus exposure and HLA in healthy donors (dated by TCRdb to about 2017). About the investigation overall: According to an earlier analysis of around 600 of the donors, 150 million to 200 million T cells yielded 90 million to 140 million unique TCR beta sequences and about 300 Gb of sequence data. In a later genetic analysis, genome-wide SNP genotypes for 398 of the 666 donors were used, and that subset was treated as a discovery cohort. Among 398 genotyped donors of the cohort, an average of approximately 240,000 unique TCR beta nucleotide sequences were sequenced per donor, roughly 20% of them non-productive. Four or five DR-DQ haplotypes were handled as single units for association and clustering, since linkage in the cohort was strong. All discovery cohort repertoires had been generated on a single sequencing platform. HLA typing covered class I and class II loci at four-digit resolution. The study profiled the T cell repertoires of fewer than 850 subjects by immunosequencing and related them to cytomegalovirus serostatus. A later analysis re-examined previously published TCR beta repertoires from 600 to 700 donors and added high-resolution HLA genotyping to investigate patterns of TCR occurrence. The study aimed to test whether signatures of past pathogen exposure could be identified by cataloging public T cell receptors. Donor age, sex, ethnicity and CMV serostatus were compiled together with the repertoire data. The genetic ancestry cluster associated with self-reported Caucasian donors included 65% to 90% of the approximately 410 genotyped donors. The study combined high-throughput TCR immunosequencing, statistical association of individual TCRs with disease status, and machine learning to predict cytomegalovirus infection status. Roughly 300 gigabases of sequencing data and around 87 million unique TCR sequences were included in an early release covering around 650 HLA-typed donors. In an earlier analysis of over 550 of the donors, high-throughput TCR beta sequencing was used to judge whether each TCR beta V gene segment behaved as functional or pseudogenic. Along with the roughly 670-subject first cohort, a separate validation cohort of some 130 different subjects was used. In the later analysis, no new phenotypic data were used to find candidate immune exposures; instead, reliance was placed on TCR beta sequences and their occurrence across donors. Typing coverage differed by locus: A, B, C, DRB1 and DQB1 were typed in roughly 620-640 donors, DQA1 in around 500, DPA1 in around 610, and DPB1 in 472. Overall study outcomes, separate from this receptor: The study gave a list of more than 150 TCR beta chains associated with cytomegalovirus. Assigning TCR associations to individual alleles was difficult when HLA alleles, especially DR and DQ, strongly co-occurred. Because HLA typing was unavailable for some donors at each locus, only the typed subset was used in association tests. Linkage disequilibrium might explain the correlated functional status among segregating V segments, but an unknown experimental factor could not be ruled out. Sequencing depth was assumed to be roughly uniform across donors in the presence/absence analyses, though that assumption may not hold. A later analysis associated about 18,000 TCR beta sequences with specific HLA alleles at a false discovery rate of 0.05. A later genetic analysis reported fewer N-insertions in productive TCRs among donors in an Asian-associated ancestry cluster than the roughly 700-donor mean. A later analysis found that TCR association rates varied across HLA loci, with DRB1 alleles showing the most associated TCRs and HLA-C alleles the fewest. An association between a missense DCLRE1C variant and V-gene and J-gene trimming of TCR beta chains was found in a later genetic analysis and replicated in an independent cohort. A later analysis found that most CMV-associated TCR beta chains appeared HLA-restricted, with HLA associations seemingly driven largely by CMV exposure. Across donors, most TCR sequences were observed very rarely, whereas some public TCRs were present in many individuals. In a later analysis, several top co-occurrence clusters were reported to appear linked to parvovirus B19, influenza, CMV and Epstein-Barr virus. A later analysis found that HLA-associated TCR beta chains were more clonally expanded and had lower generation probabilities than equally common non-associated chains. An earlier analysis of roughly 570 of the donors showed that most TCR beta V segments appeared in productive rearrangements either about 87% or about 30% of the time, which broadly matched IMGT annotations. The only immune exposure information available for the cohort was CMV serostatus. In vitro tests confirmed that a few of the cytomegalovirus-associated TCR beta chains recognize cytomegalovirus antigens. A cluster of highly shared sequence variants was judged likely to represent a technical artifact of the sequencing pipeline. According to the authors, the approach could potentially be generalized to other disease states and immunological phenotypes. Some IMGT-functional V segments, including TRBV6-2 and TRBV6-3, could not be distinguished by the 87-base-pair reads and were therefore excluded. Only TCR beta chains were sequenced in this cohort, and the absence of alpha or paired-chain data limited detectable features. A further reported finding was that TCR beta sequences accurately predicted the HLA-A and HLA-B alleles for most subjects in the first cohort. Because counts were too low, seventeen rarely observed V segments, including chromosome 9 orphons, were left out of the earlier analysis of over 550 of the donors. Cytomegalovirus status was reported to be diagnosed by the classifier with high specificity and sensitivity in both the original and validation cohorts.

The germline V gene yields SGHRS for CDR1 and YFSETQ for CDR2. The CDR3 covers 16 residues, taking in both the cysteine and the phenylalanine. Only CDR3 DNA remains: 48 bases, in frame from the first base. Ends trimmed: V by 0 bases, J by 7 bases; bases unmatched to a gene: 5. The library was built by means of the immunoSEQ multiplex PCR assay. For the multiplex PCR, a mixture combining 60 forward primers for TCR Vbeta segments and 13 reverse primers for TCR Jbeta segments was used. A multiplex PCR assay on genomic DNA amplified the CDR3 region of rearranged TCR beta genes. On the Illumina HiSeq System, the amplified TCR beta libraries were sequenced as 87-base-pair reads. In the paper's pipeline: A later analysis counted approximately 84 million unique TCR beta chains across the roughly 700 repertoires, and some 11 million of these chains were shared by at least two donors. To remove PCR and sequencing errors, raw reads were error-corrected and collapsed into unique sequences using a nearest-neighbor algorithm that merged closely related sequences. V, D and J gene segments were assigned by aligning CDR3 sequences to IMGT reference sequences. For a sequence to be retained, at least a six-nucleotide match to both a V gene segment and a J gene segment was required. Rearrangements were classified as productive when the CDR3 lacked stop codons and remained in frame with V and J, and all other rearrangements were classified as non-productive. CDR3 was defined by IMGT convention, running from the second conserved V-encoded cysteine to the conserved J-encoded phenylalanine. Sequences without an unambiguous match to a single V gene segment were excluded from the earlier analysis of approximately 560 of the donors. In an earlier analysis of about 590 of the donors, a V segment was called functional when productive rearrangements were above 56.7%, and segregating when the standard deviation between donors exceeded 5%. A statistical classification framework was built for diagnosing cytomegalovirus status from the catalog of TCR beta chain sequences. In a later analysis, TCR nucleotide sequences were compared against IMGT/GENE-DB human TR gene sequences so that V and J genes could be assigned. The TCRdist pipeline was used in a later analysis to assign CDR3 sequences and most-parsimonious VDJ recombination scenarios. In a later analysis, each TCR beta chain was defined by its CDR3 amino acid sequence together with its V-gene family, and reads lacking a unique V-gene family were excluded. To address suspected cross-contamination and a sequencing artifact, a later analysis removed 550 to 750 highly shared, low-generation-probability nucleotide sequences. In a later analysis, a clonal expansion index was calculated for each public chain from normalized within-repertoire ranks of inferred template counts. Generation probabilities in a later analysis came from a VDJ recombination model fitted to out-of-frame rearrangements, and those results were checked against IGoR. In a later analysis, hypergeometric tests were used to score TCR-TCR, TCR-HLA and TCR-CMV co-occurrence, with a repertoire-size bias correction applied to TCR pairs. In a later analysis, false discovery rates were estimated by permuting HLA or CMV assignments 20 times. A later analysis grouped co-occurring TCRs with DBSCAN, adding TCRdist sequence similarity when clustering within HLA-allele-positive subsets. For co-occurrence clustering, repertoires with fewer than 30,000 or more than 120,000 public chains were excluded, along with a handful of repertoires with anomalous nucleotide sharing. TCRdb provides this immuneACCESS table in a form limited to in-frame rearrangements. Some clones are lacking; in checked studies, under half of them reflect an unresolved V gene, and why the rest are absent is not known. V, J and clone size were drawn from that table, and D and trimming were deduced from the DNA. The sample table shows 180,000 or so clones, and over 70% are seen once. The leading ten clones occupy around 3.5% of the sample.

Comment on this clone: The clone's antigen remains unknown. Base qualities are not at hand, and no much larger clone is one base apart.

The cohort comprised under 700 healthy bone marrow donors. All cohort members were sampled while nominally healthy, although unrecorded immune exposures were likely present. The donor was CMV seropositive and was included in the group of 300 or so seropositive cohort members. Each donor provided a peripheral blood sample, and peripheral blood mononuclear cells were used for TCR beta sequencing. Genomic DNA extraction from the blood cell samples was performed with the Qiagen DNeasy Blood Extraction Kit. Sequencing used PBMCs. The chain uses TRBV5-1 and TRBJ1-5, and TRBD1 matches 12 of the central bases. The source of this sequence is a woman aged 55-70 years in good health and CMV-seropositive. In nucleotide form, the sequence is TGCGCCAGCAGCTTGGATGGGGGACAGGGGGCCCAGCCCCAGCATTTT. Its amino acids are CASSLDGGQGAQPQHF. Reference TRBV5-1 and TRBJ1-5 proteins supply the regions before and after the CDR3; the full variable domain is: KAGVTQTPRYLIKTRGQQVTLSCSPISGHRSVSWYQQTPGQGLQFLFEYFSETQRNKGNFPGRFSGRQFSNSRSEMNVSTLELGDSALYLCASSLDGGQGAQPQHFGDGTRLSIL.